Listed here are 5 T cell receptor beta chains from one sample, sequenced in a study of T cells after yellow fever vaccination. TCRdb reanalysed the 5' RACE reads using MiXCR and keeps one entry per CDR3 protein. The sample holds a few hundred thousand distinct CDR3 sequences, under 15% seen once. Specimen: CD4+ T cells sorted from PBMCs, collected 15 days after the yellow fever booster vaccination. These receptor sequences come from a young man who received the YFV17D yellow fever vaccine.

V usage is TRBV6-6 and J usage is TRBJ1-1, with TRBD1 as a possible D gene (6 bases). Germline CDR1 MNHNY, CDR2 SVGAGI (reference sequence). V lost 2 bases and J 5 bases, leaving 21 bases between the germline ends. This CDR3 spans 17 amino acids. DNA for the CDR3: TGTGCCAGCAGTTACGGCCCCGCTGGGGGCCTAGGAACTGAAGCTTTCTTT. This sequence encodes CASSYGPAGGLGTEAFF.

This rearrangement joins TRBV15 to TRBJ1-4; D is ambiguous. The CDR3 totals 13 residues. The V end lost 0 bases, the J end lost 8 bases, and 7 bases lay between the germline ends. Germline V lookup: CDR1 LNHNV, CDR2 YYDKDF (reference sequence). CDR3 DNA: TGTGCCACCAGCAGAGACATTAACGAAAAACTGTTTTTT. It specifies CATSRDINEKLFF.

The chain uses TRBV11-3 and TRBJ2-1, with D perhaps TRBD2 (6 bases). V shed 3 bases and J shed 5 bases, with 11 bases lying between them. This CDR3 region has 14 residues. Germline V gene lookup returns CDR1 SGHNT and CDR2 YENEEA. DNA of the CDR3: TGTGCCAGCAGCTTCGGACTATTCAACAATGAGCAGTTCTTC. Residues: CASSFGLFNNEQFF.

Details on this clonotype: A read error may account for a junction end that differs from germline. The gene calls are TRBV7-7 and TRBJ2-5, with D possibly matching TRBD1 (7 bases). Germline V gene lookup returns CDR1 SSHAT and CDR2 FNYEAQ (reference sequence). This CDR3 is built from 16 residues. The CDR3 bases are TGTGCTAGCAGCTTAGGGGGCGGCGGGGCCCAAGAGACCCAGTACTTC. Encoded protein: CASSLGGGGAQETQYF.

V usage is TRBV2 and J usage is TRBJ1-1; D is perhaps TRBD1 (5 bases). Germline V gives CDR1 SNHLY, CDR2 FYNNEI. This CDR3 has 13 residues. V was clipped by 3 bases and J by 12 bases, with 17 bases between them. DNA for the CDR3: TGTGCCAGCAGTGACCGGGGTAGGGGCGAGACTTTCTTT. This translates into CASSDRGRGETFF. Full variable domain (remainder filled in from reference TRBV2 and TRBJ1-1): EPEVTQTPSHQVTQMGQEVILRCVPISNHLYFYWYRQILGQKVEFLVSFYNNEISEKSEIFDDQFSVERPDGSNFTLKIRSTKLEDSAMYFCASSDRGRGETFFGQGTRLTVV.